This T cell receptor beta chain was observed in a study of cytotoxic CD8 clonotypes in ibrutinib-treated CLL. With 2 bases clipped from V and 0 bases from J, the junction kept 3 bases outside the gene matches. The CDR3 covers 15 residues. The germline V gene has CDR1 SGHDT and CDR2 YYEEEE. Assay used: immunoSEQ multiplex PCR; TCRdb lists only in-frame clones, some missing. The repertoire holds 90,000 to 100,000 clones, with almost 80% as singletons. General study results and limits: Sustained-remission and progressing patients were not sampled at matched times. Baseline clonality, higher than in age-matched healthy donors, tracked circulating CD8+ T-cell counts. Upon ibrutinib response clonality rose, and upon progression it fell back toward baseline.

A note on this clone: Antigen: not known.

The sequence was obtained from a human donor with chronic lymphocytic leukemia. The specimen was PBMCs, collected after 12 months of ibrutinib treatment. The gene calls are TRBV5-6 and TRBJ1-1; 8 nucleotides line up with TRBD1. Written as DNA, the CDR3 is TGTGCCAGCAGCTTATGGGACAGGCTGAACACTGAAGCTTTCTTT. The encoded protein is CASSLWDRLNTEAFF.